Below, 10 T cell receptor beta chains from the same sample are listed, as sequenced in a study of blood T cell repertoires in COVID-19. Assay: immunoSEQ multiplex PCR; the TCRdb copy retains only in-frame clones and omits some. This sample has approximately 300,000 clones, with 90% found just once. The specimen sequenced was PBMCs or T cells enriched from blood (not recorded which). The source is a woman aged 30 to 39 who had been exposed to COVID-19.

The chain joins TRBV5-1 to TRBJ1-2; TRBD1 is a possible D gene (5 bases). Deletions cut 5 bases from V and 0 bases from J, with 11 bases between. CDR1 is SGHRS, CDR2 YFSETQ, per germline. This CDR3 is 14 amino acids long. CDR3 DNA sequence: TGCGCCAGCAGTAAAGGGGAGGCTAACTATGGCTACACCTTC. As protein: CASSKGEANYGYTF.

The chain joins TRBV29-1 to TRBJ2-7; D possibly corresponds to TRBD1 (6 bases). CDR1 is SQVTM and CDR2 is ANQGSEA in the germline V gene. The ends were cut back, 7 bases at V and 4 bases at J, with 20 bases in the middle. This CDR3 is 14 amino acids long. CDR3 bases: TGCAGCGCCCGGACAGCATTCATGGGGTACGAGCAGTACTTC. As protein: CSARTAFMGYEQYF.

The chain combines TRBV3-1 (or the pseudogene TRBV3-2) with TRBJ2-5; weak D call: TRBD2 (7 bases). Per germline, CDR1 LGHDT and CDR2 YNNKEL (reference sequence). This CDR3 comprises 14 residues. Trimming removed 5 bases from V and 7 bases from J, with 17 bases in between. DNA of the CDR3: TGTGCCAGCAGCTTTGGGGGGGGCTCGGTGACCCAGTACTTC. Amino acid sequence: CASSFGGGSVTQYF.

This rearrangement joins TRBV4-1 to TRBJ1-4; 11 positions agree with TRBD1. V lost 1 base to trimming and J lost 4 bases; unmatched junction nucleotides: 8. CDR1 and CDR2 (germline): MGHRA, YSYEKL. The CDR3 has 18 amino acids. In DNA form, the CDR3 reads TGCGCCAGCAGCCAAGGAGGACAGGGGGCGCATGGTAATGAAAAACTGTTTTTT. Its protein is CASSQGGQGAHGNEKLFF.

This sequence joins TRBV2 and TRBJ1-1; D is possibly TRBD1 (6 bases). The CDR3 is made up of 14 amino acids. With 6 bases removed from V and 1 base from J, the gap between germline ends came to 12 bases. Germline V CDR1 and CDR2: SNHLY, FYNNEI. The CDR3 nucleotides are TGTGCCAGCAGAGGACAGAGACCGAACACTGAAGCTTTCTTT. Residues: CASRGQRPNTEAFF. The full variable domain, in which reference TRBV2 and TRBJ1-1 provide the parts outside the CDR3, is EPEVTQTPSHQVTQMGQEVILRCVPISNHLYFYWYRQILGQKVEFLVSFYNNEISEKSEIFDDQFSVERPDGSNFTLKIRSTKLEDSAMYFCASRGQRPNTEAFFGQGTRLTVV.

V is TRBV19 and J is TRBJ1-3; D gene unclear. CDR1 and CDR2 (germline): LNHDA, SQIVND (reference sequence). CDR3 length equals 12 residues. V lost 7 bases to trimming and J lost 4 bases, with 8 bases between them. The CDR3 DNA reads TGTGCCAGTAAAACGCGCGGAAACACCATATATTTT. Protein product: CASKTRGNTIYF.

The chain uses TRBV10-2 and TRBJ1-3; D gene ambiguous. Germline V gene sequence: CDR1 WSHSY, CDR2 SAAADI. This CDR3 is built from 18 residues. Trimming shortened V by 2 bases and J by 4 bases, and 21 bases separated the two germline ends. The CDR3 sequence: CASSENGPDGVSGNTIYF. CDR3 sequence (DNA): TGCGCCAGCAGTGAGAATGGTCCAGACGGAGTATCGGGAAACACCATATATTTT.

This chain links TRBV13 with TRBJ2-7, with 12 bases lining up with TRBD2. Looked up from germline, CDR1 is PRHDT and CDR2 is FYEKMQ (reference sequence). The CDR3 sequence is 18 residues long. The V gene end was trimmed by 5 bases and the J gene end by 4 bases; junction bases not matched to a gene: 15. CDR3 amino acids: CASSPLGLAGLPGYEQYF. The DNA for the CDR3 is TGTGCCAGCAGCCCCCTGGGACTAGCGGGCCTCCCGGGGTACGAGCAGTACTTC.

This chain joins TRBV18 and TRBJ1-3, with 10 bases that match TRBD1. Per the germline V gene, CDR1 is KGHSH and CDR2 is LQKENI. The CDR3 length is 16 residues. Trimming took 5 bases from V and 2 from J; bases not matched to a gene: 6. The CDR3 sequence: CASSTTGTGAGNTIYF. CDR3 coding DNA: TGTGCCAGCTCAACGACCGGGACAGGGGCTGGAAACACCATATATTTT.

The chain employs TRBV7-8 and TRBJ1-2; D gene unclear. CDR3 size: 15 residues. From germline, CDR1 is SGHVS and CDR2 FQNEAQ. V gave up 5 bases and J gave up 0 bases, with 13 bases separating them. The CDR3 coding sequence is TGTGCCAGCAGCCCCGAGCATCCTTCTAACTATGGCTACACCTTC. The encoded protein is CASSPEHPSNYGYTF.